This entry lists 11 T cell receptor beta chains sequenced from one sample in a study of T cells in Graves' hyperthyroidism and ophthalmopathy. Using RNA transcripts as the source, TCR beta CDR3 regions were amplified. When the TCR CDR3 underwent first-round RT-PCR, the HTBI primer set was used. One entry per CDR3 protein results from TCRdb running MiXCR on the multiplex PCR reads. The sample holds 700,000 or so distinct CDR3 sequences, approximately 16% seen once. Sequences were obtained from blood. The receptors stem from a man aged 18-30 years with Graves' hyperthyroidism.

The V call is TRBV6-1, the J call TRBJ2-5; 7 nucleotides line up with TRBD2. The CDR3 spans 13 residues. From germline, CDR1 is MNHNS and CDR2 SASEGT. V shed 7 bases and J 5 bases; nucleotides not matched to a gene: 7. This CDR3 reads CASTPLGGETQYF. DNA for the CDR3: TGTGCCAGCACCCCCCTGGGAGGGGAGACCCAGTACTTC.

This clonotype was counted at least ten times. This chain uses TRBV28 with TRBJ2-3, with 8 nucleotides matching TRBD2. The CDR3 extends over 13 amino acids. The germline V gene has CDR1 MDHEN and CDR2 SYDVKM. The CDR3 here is CATGGISTDTQYF. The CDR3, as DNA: TGTGCGACGGGGGGGATTAGCACAGATACGCAGTATTTT.

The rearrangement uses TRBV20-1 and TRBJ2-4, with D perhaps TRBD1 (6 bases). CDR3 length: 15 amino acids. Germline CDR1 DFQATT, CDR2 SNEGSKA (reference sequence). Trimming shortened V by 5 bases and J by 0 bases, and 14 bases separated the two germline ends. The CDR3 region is CSARGTPVAKNIQYF. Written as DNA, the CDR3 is TGCAGTGCTCGAGGGACACCAGTAGCCAAAAACATTCAGTACTTC.

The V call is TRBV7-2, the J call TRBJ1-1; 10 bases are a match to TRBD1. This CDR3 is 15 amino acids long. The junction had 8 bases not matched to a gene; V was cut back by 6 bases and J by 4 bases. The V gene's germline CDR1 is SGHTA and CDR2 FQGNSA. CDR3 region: CASSRRGQGGTEAFF. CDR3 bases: TGTGCCAGCAGTCGGAGAGGACAGGGGGGCACTGAAGCTTTCTTT.

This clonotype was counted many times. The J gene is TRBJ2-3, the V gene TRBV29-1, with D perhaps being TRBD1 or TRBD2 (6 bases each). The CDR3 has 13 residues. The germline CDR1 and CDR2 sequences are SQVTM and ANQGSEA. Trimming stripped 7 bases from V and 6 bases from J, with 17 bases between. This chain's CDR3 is CSAGPGEADTQYF. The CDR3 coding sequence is TGCAGCGCCGGGCCAGGGGAGGCGGATACGCAGTATTTT.

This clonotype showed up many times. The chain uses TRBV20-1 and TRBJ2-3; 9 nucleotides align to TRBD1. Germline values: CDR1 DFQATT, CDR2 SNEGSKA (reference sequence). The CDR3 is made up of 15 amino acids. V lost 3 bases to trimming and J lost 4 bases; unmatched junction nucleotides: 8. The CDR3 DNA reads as TGCAGTGCTAGTGCCGGGACAGGGATCGCAGATACGCAGTATTTT. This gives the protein CSASAGTGIADTQYF.

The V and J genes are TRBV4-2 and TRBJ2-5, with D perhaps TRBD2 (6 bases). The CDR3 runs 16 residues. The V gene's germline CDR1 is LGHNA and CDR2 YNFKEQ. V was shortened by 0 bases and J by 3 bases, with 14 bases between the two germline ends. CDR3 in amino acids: CASSQDPGDGEETQYF. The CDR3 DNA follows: TGTGCCAGCAGCCAAGATCCGGGGGACGGAGAAGAGACCCAGTACTTC.

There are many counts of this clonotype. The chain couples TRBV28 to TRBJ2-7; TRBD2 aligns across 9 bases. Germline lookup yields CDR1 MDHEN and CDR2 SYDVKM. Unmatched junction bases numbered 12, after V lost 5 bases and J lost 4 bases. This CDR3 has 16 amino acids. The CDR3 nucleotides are TGTGCCAGCAGTGTAGAGAGGGGGCGGGGGGGGTACGAGCAGTACTTC. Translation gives CASSVERGRGGYEQYF.

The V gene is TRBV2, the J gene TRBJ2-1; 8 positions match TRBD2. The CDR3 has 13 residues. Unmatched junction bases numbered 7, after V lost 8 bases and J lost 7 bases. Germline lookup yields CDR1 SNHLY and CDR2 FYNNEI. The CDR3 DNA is TGTGCCAGCTGTTCGGGAGGGGAAAATGAGCAGTTCTTC. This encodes CASCSGGENEQFF. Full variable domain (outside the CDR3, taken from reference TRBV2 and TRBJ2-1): EPEVTQTPSHQVTQMGQEVILRCVPISNHLYFYWYRQILGQKVEFLVSFYNNEISEKSEIFDDQFSVERPDGSNFTLKIRSTKLEDSAMYFCASCSGGENEQFFGPGTRLTVL.

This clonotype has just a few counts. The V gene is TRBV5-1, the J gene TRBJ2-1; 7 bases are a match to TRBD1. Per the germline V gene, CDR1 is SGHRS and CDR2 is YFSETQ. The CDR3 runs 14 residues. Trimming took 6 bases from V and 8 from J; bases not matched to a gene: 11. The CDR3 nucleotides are TGCGCCAGCACCATGACAGGGTCTTACGATGAGCAGTTCTTC. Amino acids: CASTMTGSYDEQFF.

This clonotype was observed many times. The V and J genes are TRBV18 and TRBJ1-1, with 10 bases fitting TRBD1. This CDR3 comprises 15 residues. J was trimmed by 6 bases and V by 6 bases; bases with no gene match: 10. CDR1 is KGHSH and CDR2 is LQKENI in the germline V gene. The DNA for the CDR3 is TGTGCCAGCTCCGCCTCCGGGACAGGGGTCCCTGAAGCTTTCTTT. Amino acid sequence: CASSASGTGVPEAFF.